The rows below give T cell receptor beta chains drawn from one sample of a study of cytomegalovirus exposure and HLA in healthy donors. Using immunoSEQ multiplex PCR, the repertoire was profiled, and TCRdb retains in-frame clones only, with some absent. The sample has roughly 60,000 clones; roughly 91% are singletons. The sample was PBMCs. Receptors were obtained from a woman between 25 and 40 years old in good health and CMV-seronegative. CDR3s include the opening cysteine and the closing phenylalanine or tryptophan. The D gene is left open where the match is weak. Not every row has a clone size; where given, it reads once, few, many or a size class.

abundance | len | d_gene | j_gene | v_gene | CDR3aa | CDR3nt
- | 14 | - | TRBJ2-5 | TRBV21-1 | CASSRDRVGETQYF | TGTGCCAGCAGCAGGGACAGGGTGGGAGAGACCCAGTACTTC
- | 15 | - | TRBJ2-1 | TRBV13 | CASSPTGGPYNEQFF | TGTGCCAGCAGCCCCACCGGCGGCCCCTACAATGAGCAGTTCTTC
- | 16 | TRBD2 | TRBJ2-3 | TRBV7-3 | CASSLNGGRGTDTQYF | TGTGCCAGCAGCTTAAACGGCGGGAGAGGCACAGATACGCAGTATTTT
- | 16 | - | TRBJ1-1 | TRBV9 | CASSVSSSVSGTEAFF | TGTGCCAGCAGCGTATCGTCGAGCGTCTCCGGCACTGAAGCTTTCTTT
- | 17 | TRBD2 | TRBJ2-1 | TRBV7-9 | CASSPGLAGRSYNEQFF | TGTGCCAGCAGCCCAGGACTAGCGGGACGCTCCTACAATGAGCAGTTCTTC
- | 16 | TRBD2 | TRBJ2-2 | TRBV5-1 | CASSLVTSGKTGELFF | TGCGCCAGCAGCTTGGTGACTAGCGGGAAGACCGGGGAGCTGTTTTTT
- | 13 | - | TRBJ2-7 | TRBV14 | CASSPPMRNEQYF | TGTGCCAGCAGCCCGCCTATGAGGAACGAGCAGTACTTC
- | 14 | - | TRBJ1-4 | TRBV5-1 | CASSLLATNEKLFF | TGCGCCAGCAGCTTGCTCGCAACTAATGAAAAACTGTTTTTT
- | 15 | TRBD2 | TRBJ2-4 | TRBV27 | CASRSAGVAKNIQYF | TGTGCCAGCCGGTCGGCGGGAGTAGCCAAAAACATTCAGTACTTC
- | 14 | TRBD2 | TRBJ2-5 | TRBV5-4 | CASSLSGGQETQYF | TGTGCCAGCAGCTTGAGCGGGGGCCAAGAGACCCAGTACTTC
once | 20 | - | TRBJ2-3 | TRBV19 | CASSMPVGPQAPSFKDTQYF | TGTGCCAGTAGTATGCCCGTCGGCCCACAGGCCCCCTCCTTTAAAGATACGCAGTATTTT